This paragraph covers one T cell receptor beta chain sequence. TCRdb analysed the RT-PCR reads with MiXCR anew, one entry per CDR3 protein. The table has a few hundred thousand distinct CDR3 sequences, around 14% seen once. Germline values: CDR1 LNHNV, CDR2 YYDKDF (reference sequence). The CDR3 has 17 residues. Unmatched junction bases numbered 6, after V lost 0 bases and J lost 4 bases. This specimen belongs to a study of patients and donors after allogeneic stem cell transplantation. This chain connects TRBV15 to TRBJ2-3; TRBD2 aligns across 11 bases. This TCR was sampled from a human donor who was either an allogeneic HSCT recipient or a stem cell or donor lymphocyte infusion donor (not recorded which). It is not recorded whose cells these are; they may come from a transplant donor. Sequencing was done on a sample of blood, either unsorted or a sorted T cell fraction (not recorded which). CDR3 residues: CATSRELAGALADTQYF. The CDR3 nucleotides read TGTGCCACCAGCAGAGAACTAGCGGGAGCTTTGGCAGATACGCAGTATTTT.